These T cell receptor beta chains were read from a single sample in a study of T cell changes during pregnancy in multiple sclerosis. Here immunoSEQ multiplex PCR was the method, and the copy in TCRdb shows in-frame clones only, minus some. Of about 41,000 clones detected, nearly 90% appear once; the ten largest clones hold approximately 0.59%. The specimen was CD4+ T cells from peripheral blood mononuclear cells, collected in the first trimester of pregnancy. These receptors were taken from a female donor with multiple sclerosis, enrolled in a pregnancy study. Both conserved end residues are part of each CDR3. A D gene is named only where the DNA matches it firmly. For some rows the clone size is stated as once, few or many, or as a class when expanded; others skip it.

CASSVGTGGNTEAFF	TGTGCCAGCAGCGTGGGGACAGGGGGGAACACTGAAGCTTTCTTT	once	TRBD1	15	TRBV7-2	TRBJ1-1
CASSLAPGVLGTEAFF	TGTGCCAGCAGCTTGGCCCCCGGGGTGTTGGGCACTGAAGCTTTCTTT	NA	NA	16	TRBV7-4	TRBJ1-1
CASSQEEGSSYEQYF	TGTGCCAGCAGCCAAGAGGAGGGGAGCTCCTACGAGCAGTACTTC	NA	NA	15	TRBV4-2	TRBJ2-7
CASSLAFGSAYEQYF	TGTGCCAGCAGCTTAGCGTTCGGGAGTGCCTACGAGCAGTACTTC	NA	NA	15	TRBV7-2	TRBJ2-7
CASSPTSGRRETQYF	TGTGCCAGCAGCCCTACTAGCGGGAGAAGGGAGACCCAGTACTTC	NA	TRBD2	15	TRBV7-9	TRBJ2-5
CASIPWGGRASDTQYF	TGTGCCAGCATTCCCTGGGGCGGGAGGGCCTCGGATACGCAGTATTTT	few	TRBD2	16	TRBV28	TRBJ2-3
CASSFRDRDAGELFF	TGTGCCAGCAGCTTCCGGGACAGGGACGCCGGGGAGCTGTTTTTT	NA	TRBD1	15	TRBV9	TRBJ2-2
CASSFLPVNQPQHF	TGTGCCAGCAGTTTTCTTCCCGTCAATCAGCCCCAGCATTTT	NA	NA	14	TRBV27	TRBJ1-5
CASSLEAAGATYNEQFF	TGTGCCAGCAGCTTAGAGGCGGCGGGAGCAACCTACAATGAGCAGTTCTTC	NA	TRBD2	17	TRBV11-3	TRBJ2-1
CASSSGAGGYEQYF	TGTGCCAGCAGCTCCGGGGCCGGGGGCTACGAGCAGTACTTC	NA	NA	14	TRBV7-2	TRBJ2-7
CASSNRDRFGPYYGYTF	TGTGCCAGCAGCAACCGGGACAGGTTTGGACCTTACTATGGCTACACCTTC	once	TRBD1	17	TRBV5-4	TRBJ1-2
CAWGRATDTQYF	TGTGCCTGGGGCAGGGCCACAGATACGCAGTATTTT	NA	NA	12	TRBV30	TRBJ2-3
CASSPRIYYEQYF	TGTGCCAGCAGCCCCAGGATTTACTACGAGCAGTACTTC	NA	NA	13	TRBV4-2	TRBJ2-7
CSGTPPVKETQYF	TGCAGCGGTACCCCCCCAGTCAAAGAGACCCAGTACTTC	NA	NA	13	TRBV29-1	TRBJ2-5
CASSLLDRVSGELFF	TGTGCCAGCAGCTTACTCGACAGGGTGTCCGGGGAGCTGTTTTTT	NA	TRBD1	15	TRBV11-2	TRBJ2-2
CASSELPLPGWYF	TGTGCCAGCAGTGAACTGCCTTTACCGGGGTGGTACTTC	NA	NA	13	TRBV2	TRBJ2-7
CASSFTRRTGTEAFF	TGTGCCAGCAGTTTCACTCGGAGGACGGGCACTGAAGCTTTCTTT	NA	NA	15	TRBV28	TRBJ1-1
CASSRDYSRGETQYF	TGTGCCAGCAGTCGGGACTATTCCCGAGGGGAGACCCAGTACTTC	NA	TRBD2	15	TRBV6-6	TRBJ2-5
CASSADRGSNTGELFF	TGTGCCAGCTCGGCCGACAGGGGCTCGAACACCGGGGAGCTGTTTTTT	NA	TRBD1	16	TRBV18	TRBJ2-2
CASSEQGPNYGYTF	TGTGCCAGCTCAGAACAGGGCCCGAACTATGGCTACACCTTC	NA	NA	14	TRBV18	TRBJ1-2
CASSLAPHGPLF	TGTGCCAGCAGCTTAGCCCCCCATGGCCCCCTGTTT	NA	NA	12	TRBV7-9	TRBJ1-1
CASSAQAGLVYNEQFF	TGTGCCAGCAGCGCCCAAGCGGGACTAGTGTACAATGAGCAGTTCTTC	NA	TRBD2	16	TRBV9	TRBJ2-1
CASSPMEGVGYGYTF	TGTGCCAGCTCACCGATGGAAGGGGTGGGGTATGGCTACACCTTC	NA	NA	15	TRBV18	TRBJ1-2
CASSSRVGDEQYF	TGTGCCAGTAGTAGCAGGGTTGGGGACGAGCAGTACTTC	NA	NA	13	TRBV19	TRBJ2-7
CAITGTKANYGYTF	TGTGCCATCACTGGGACAAAAGCTAACTATGGCTACACCTTC	NA	NA	14	TRBV10-3	TRBJ1-2
CASSLYLAGTMGDTQYF	TGTGCCAGCAGCTTATACCTAGCGGGGACCATGGGAGATACGCAGTATTTT	NA	TRBD2	17	TRBV7-2	TRBJ2-3
CASSRGTNYGYTF	TGTGCCAGTAGCAGGGGCACTAACTATGGCTACACCTTC	NA	NA	13	TRBV19	TRBJ1-2
CASRRRTSGSDEQFF	TGTGCCAGCAGAAGGAGGACTAGCGGGAGCGACGAGCAGTTCTTC	NA	TRBD2	15	TRBV7-9	TRBJ2-1
CAISEGGQARKETQYF	TGTGCCATCAGTGAAGGGGGACAGGCGAGAAAAGAGACCCAGTACTTC	NA	TRBD1	16	TRBV10-3	TRBJ2-5
CATGKGNYGYTF	TGTGCCACGGGAAAAGGGAACTATGGCTACACCTTC	few	NA	12	TRBV2	TRBJ1-2
CASGLPGLMYEQYF	TGTGCTAGTGGCCTTCCCGGACTGATGTACGAGCAGTACTTC	NA	NA	14	TRBV12-5	TRBJ2-7
CASGRDYQYEQYF	TGCGCCAGCGGTAGGGACTACCAATACGAGCAGTACTTC	NA	TRBD2	13	TRBV5-1	TRBJ2-7
CASSPLREGRRETQYF	TGTGCCAGCTCACCCTTGCGGGAGGGCCGGCGGGAGACCCAGTACTTC	NA	TRBD2	16	TRBV18	TRBJ2-5
CASSLRQNEKLFF	TGTGCCAGCAGCCTCCGACAGAATGAAAAACTGTTTTTT	NA	NA	13	TRBV11-2	TRBJ1-4
CASSFGHRNTGELFF	TGTGCCAGCAGCTTCGGACACCGGAACACCGGGGAGCTGTTTTTT	NA	NA	15	TRBV5-6	TRBJ2-2
CASSLGQGFWIGEQYF	TGTGCCAGCAGCCTGGGACAGGGGTTTTGGATTGGCGAGCAGTACTTC	once	TRBD1	16	TRBV7-9	TRBJ2-7
CASSHVLMGASNTGELFF	TGCGCCAGCAGCCACGTCTTAATGGGCGCGTCGAACACCGGGGAGCTGTTTTTT	once	NA	18	TRBV4-3	TRBJ2-2
CASSLTLNEQFF	TGTGCCAGCAGTCTGACACTCAATGAGCAGTTCTTC	NA	NA	12	TRBV6-1	TRBJ2-1
CASSGVAGEVEQYF	TGTGCCAGCAGCGGAGTAGCGGGAGAAGTCGAGCAGTACTTC	NA	TRBD2	14	TRBV2	TRBJ2-7
CASSAARTANEKLFF	TGTGCCAGCAGTGCCGCTCGGACAGCTAATGAAAAACTGTTTTTT	NA	NA	15	TRBV6-1	TRBJ1-4
CASNTLAGNEQFF	TGTGCCAGTAACACACTAGCCGGCAATGAGCAGTTCTTC	NA	NA	13	TRBV19	TRBJ2-1
CASSAQGYGGYTF	TGTGCCAGCAGCGCACAGGGGTATGGTGGCTACACCTTC	few	TRBD1	13	TRBV7-8	TRBJ1-2
CASSGTSGRGTGELFF	TGTGCCAGCAGCGGAACTAGCGGGAGGGGAACCGGGGAGCTGTTTTTT	NA	TRBD2	16	TRBV7-2	TRBJ2-2
CASSQDRGTYTGELFF	TGTGCCAGCAGCCAAGACAGGGGGACTTACACCGGGGAGCTGTTTTTT	NA	TRBD1	16	TRBV7-2	TRBJ2-2
CASGLQETQYF	TGTGCCAGCGGCTTACAAGAGACCCAGTACTTC	NA	NA	11	TRBV27	TRBJ2-5
CASSSPGQGTGELFF	TGTGCCAGTAGTTCCCCCGGACAGGGCACCGGGGAGCTGTTTTTT	NA	TRBD1	15	TRBV19	TRBJ2-2
CASSLSPGFSGNTIYF	TGTGCCAGCAGTTTATCTCCGGGATTCTCTGGAAACACCATATATTTT	medium-sized	NA	16	TRBV27	TRBJ1-3
CASSLQGLAGLYEQYF	TGTGCCAGCAGCTTACAGGGACTAGCGGGACTCTACGAGCAGTACTTC	once	TRBD2	16	TRBV11-2	TRBJ2-7
CASSEYAGTTDTQYF	TGTGCCAGCAGTGAATATGCGGGGACCACAGATACGCAGTATTTT	NA	NA	15	TRBV25-1	TRBJ2-3
CASSPRTGEKLFF	TGTGCCAGCAGCCCGCGGACAGGTGAAAAACTGTTTTTT	NA	TRBD1	13	TRBV9	TRBJ1-4
CASSPDYTDTQYF	TGTGCCAGCAGTCCGGACTACACAGATACGCAGTATTTT	NA	NA	13	TRBV27	TRBJ2-3
CASSFYGQSGNTIYF	TGTGCCAGCAGCTTCTACGGACAGTCTGGAAACACCATATATTTT	NA	NA	15	TRBV7-9	TRBJ1-3
CASSAGQRVYGYTF	TGTGCCAGCAGCGCGGGACAGAGAGTCTATGGCTACACCTTC	NA	TRBD1	14	TRBV5-6	TRBJ1-2